This TCR beta chain was obtained from a study of T cells in Graves' hyperthyroidism and ophthalmopathy. A note on this clonotype: Its specificity is not known.

There were TCR beta CDR3 regions amplified from RNA transcripts. A set of HTBI primers served as the primers for a first-round RT-PCR of the TCR CDR3. TCRdb reanalysed the multiplex PCR reads using MiXCR and keeps one entry per CDR3 protein. The repertoire holds about half a million distinct CDR3 sequences, more than 15% seen once, with roughly 29% in the top ten. Uncontrolled infection, other autoimmune disease, pregnancy or lactation excluded patients. Clinical symptoms, serum thyroxine and TRAb, thyroid ultrasound and orbital computed tomography together formed the diagnostic basis. From germline, CDR1 is MGHRA and CDR2 YSYEKL. The ends were cut back, 3 bases at V and 1 base at J, with 21 bases in the middle. There are 18 residues in the CDR3. General study results and limits: Separating ophthalmopathy from stable hyperthyroidism was achieved by a 13 V-J model. Most expanded thyroid clonotypes above 0.001 also appeared in blood.

The sequenced sample consisted of blood. The chain employs TRBV4-1 and TRBJ1-1, with D possibly TRBD1 on 5 matching bases. This TCR was recovered from a woman in her twenties or thirties with Graves' ophthalmopathy. As DNA, the CDR3 is TGCGCCAGCAGCCAGAACCGGTGGTCAGGGCCAACGAACACTGAAGCTTTCTTT. Amino acid sequence: CASSQNRWSGPTNTEAFF.